This paragraph covers one TCR beta chain sequence. This sample was taken from a study of blood T cell repertoires in COVID-19. Study at large: The study drew acute and convalescent COVID-19 samples from the United States, Italy and Spain.

J gave up 8 bases and V 8 bases, and 8 bases lay outside the gene matches. CDR3 length: 14 amino acids. Per the germline V gene, CDR1 is LNHDA and CDR2 is SQIVND (reference sequence). In the authors' methods: The authors estimated nucleated cell counts from reference gene primer amplification. Data came from immunoSEQ multiplex PCR; TCRdb stores just in-frame clones and leaves some out. V and J calls and clone size come straight from that table; D and trimming were deduced from the DNA. The sample yields about 140,000 clones, 70% to 90% seen once. Sequenced material: peripheral blood. This chain joins TRBV19 and TRBJ1-6, with TRBD1 matching over 8 bases. This TCR was recovered from a human donor in a cohort sampled during active COVID-19. CDR3 loop: CASGYRDRYSPLHF. In DNA, the CDR3 is TGTGCCAGTGGGTACCGGGACAGGTATTCACCCCTCCACTTT.